This TCR beta chain was captured in a study of blood T cell repertoires in COVID-19. On the study more broadly: PBMCs, B-cell-depleted T cells, or T cells were the source of the cDNA or gDNA that made up the material.

This clone was detected only once. In the study's own analysis: Reference gene primer amplification in the assay estimated nucleated cell counts. Clones were read by immunoSEQ multiplex PCR, and TCRdb kept only the in-frame ones, dropping some. The V and J calls and clone size were taken over from that table, and D and trimming were inferred from the DNA. The table shows about 26,000 clones, with roughly 89% occurring only once. CDR1 is MNHEY, CDR2 SMNVEV, per germline (reference sequence). The CDR3 totals 19 residues. The V gene lost 6 bases and the J gene lost 2 bases, with 27 bases spanning the gap.

The chain couples TRBV27 to TRBJ2-3; maybe TRBD2 (7 bases). This TCR was recovered from a human donor in a cohort sampled during active COVID-19. The specimen was peripheral blood. CDR3 DNA sequence: TGTGCCAGCAGCCCATTAGGGGGGAGGGCCCTTTTAGTCACAGATACGCAGTATTTT. Amino acids: CASSPLGGRALLVTDTQYF.